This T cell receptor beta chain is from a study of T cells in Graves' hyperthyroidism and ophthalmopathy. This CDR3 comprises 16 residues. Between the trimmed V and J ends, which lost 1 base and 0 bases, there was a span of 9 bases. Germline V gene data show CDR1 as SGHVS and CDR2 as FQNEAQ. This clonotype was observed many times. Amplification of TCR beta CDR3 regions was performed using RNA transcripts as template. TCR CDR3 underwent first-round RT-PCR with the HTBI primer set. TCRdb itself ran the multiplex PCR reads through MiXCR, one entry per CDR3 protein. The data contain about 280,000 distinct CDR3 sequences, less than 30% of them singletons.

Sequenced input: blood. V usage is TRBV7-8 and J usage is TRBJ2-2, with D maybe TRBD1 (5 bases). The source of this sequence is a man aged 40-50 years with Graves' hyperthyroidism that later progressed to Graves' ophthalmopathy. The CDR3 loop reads CASSLVDRTNTGELFF. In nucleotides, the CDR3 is TGTGCCAGCAGCTTAGTTGACAGAACGAACACCGGGGAGCTGTTTTTT. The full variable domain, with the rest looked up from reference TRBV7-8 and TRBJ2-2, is GAGVSQSPRYKVAKRGQDVALRCDPISGHVSLFWYQQALGQGPEFLTYFQNEAQLDKSGLPSDRFFAERPEGSVSTLKIQRTQQEDSAVYLCASSLVDRTNTGELFFGEGSRLTVL.